Listed below are T cell receptor beta chains from one sample, sequenced in a study of OX40 agonist ivuxolimab in advanced cancers. Using immunoSEQ multiplex PCR, the repertoire was profiled, and TCRdb retains in-frame clones only, with some absent. The sample lists about 70,000 clones; about 81% were seen once. Sequences were derived from CD4+ or CD8+ T cells sorted from blood, sampled in a trial of the OX40 agonist ivuxolimab. The source is an adult with an advanced solid tumor such as melanoma, head and neck, liver or kidney cancer. Both conserved end residues are part of each CDR3. A D gene is named only where the DNA matches it firmly. The size entry is marked missing in some rows and otherwise reads once, few, many or a size class.

cdr3_nt: TGTGCCAGCAGCCTCCCGGGGGGGCCGACCGGGGAGCTGTTTTTT
cdr3_aa: CASSLPGGPTGELFF
cdr3_length: 15
v_call: TRBV5-4
d_call: TRBD2
clone_size: NA
j_call: TRBJ2-2

cdr3_nt: TGTGCCAGCAGTGCAGGGATCCAGGGAAATGAGCAGTTCTTC
cdr3_aa: CASSAGIQGNEQFF
cdr3_length: 14
v_call: TRBV6-1
d_call: NA
clone_size: NA
j_call: TRBJ2-1

cdr3_nt: TGTGCCAGCAGCTTAGCCCAGTTAGACAACACAGATACGCAGTATTTT
cdr3_aa: CASSLAQLDNTDTQYF
cdr3_length: 16
v_call: TRBV7-9
d_call: NA
clone_size: NA
j_call: TRBJ2-3

cdr3_nt: TGTGCCAGCAGCCGAGACAGTAACACTGAAGCTTTCTTT
cdr3_aa: CASSRDSNTEAFF
cdr3_length: 13
v_call: TRBV6-5
d_call: NA
clone_size: NA
j_call: TRBJ1-1

cdr3_nt: TGTGCCAGCAGCTTTCCACTAGCCGGAGCCGGGGAGCTGTTTTTT
cdr3_aa: CASSFPLAGAGELFF
cdr3_length: 15
v_call: TRBV5-6
d_call: NA
clone_size: few
j_call: TRBJ2-2

cdr3_nt: TGCGCCAGTAGGGAGCCCGGGGCCAACGTCCTGACTTTC
cdr3_aa: CASREPGANVLTF
cdr3_length: 13
v_call: TRBV5-1
d_call: NA
clone_size: few
j_call: TRBJ2-6

cdr3_nt: TGTGCCAGCAGCCAATCTGGGGGCGGTAATGAAAAACTGTTTTTT
cdr3_aa: CASSQSGGGNEKLFF
cdr3_length: 15
v_call: TRBV4-2
d_call: NA
clone_size: once
j_call: TRBJ1-4

cdr3_nt: TGTGCCAGCAGCTTTTCGGGGTTCAGCACTGAAGCTTTCTTT
cdr3_aa: CASSFSGFSTEAFF
cdr3_length: 14
v_call: TRBV11-2
d_call: NA
clone_size: NA
j_call: TRBJ1-1

cdr3_nt: TGTGCCAGCTCTCCACGGGCCGTGGGGGGAAATCAGCCCCAGCATTTT
cdr3_aa: CASSPRAVGGNQPQHF
cdr3_length: 16
v_call: TRBV18
d_call: NA
clone_size: NA
j_call: TRBJ1-5

cdr3_nt: TGTGCCAGCAGTGATAGGAGAGAACGAGGAGGGGAGCAGTTCTTC
cdr3_aa: CASSDRRERGGEQFF
cdr3_length: 15
v_call: TRBV2
d_call: NA
clone_size: few
j_call: TRBJ2-1

cdr3_nt: TGTGCCAGCAAGACGGGACAGGGGTTCGGCGAGCAGTACTTC
cdr3_aa: CASKTGQGFGEQYF
cdr3_length: 14
v_call: TRBV27
d_call: TRBD1
clone_size: NA
j_call: TRBJ2-7

cdr3_nt: TGCAGTGCTAGACAGGGGGTCTCCGCTTTCTTT
cdr3_aa: CSARQGVSAFF
cdr3_length: 11
v_call: TRBV20-1
d_call: TRBD1
clone_size: NA
j_call: TRBJ1-1

cdr3_nt: TGTGCCAGCAGCACCCAGACTAGCGGGAGCTACGAGCAGTACTTC
cdr3_aa: CASSTQTSGSYEQYF
cdr3_length: 15
v_call: TRBV27
d_call: TRBD2
clone_size: NA
j_call: TRBJ2-7

cdr3_nt: TGTGCCACCAGCAGAGATAAGGGTCTGGAGGAGCAGTTCTTC
cdr3_aa: CATSRDKGLEEQFF
cdr3_length: 14
v_call: TRBV15
d_call: NA
clone_size: NA
j_call: TRBJ2-1

cdr3_nt: TGCGCCAGCAGCGTGGACGTCTCTGGGGCCAACGTCCTGACTTTC
cdr3_aa: CASSVDVSGANVLTF
cdr3_length: 15
v_call: TRBV5-1
d_call: NA
clone_size: NA
j_call: TRBJ2-6

cdr3_nt: TGTGCCAGCAGCGGGGAGGGACAGGGCGTGGGGTACGAGCAGTACTTC
cdr3_aa: CASSGEGQGVGYEQYF
cdr3_length: 16
v_call: TRBV11-3
d_call: TRBD1
clone_size: once
j_call: TRBJ2-7

cdr3_nt: TGTGCCAGCAGCTTAGCCGGGGCAAGAAACACTGAAGCTTTCTTT
cdr3_aa: CASSLAGARNTEAFF
cdr3_length: 15
v_call: TRBV11-3
d_call: NA
clone_size: NA
j_call: TRBJ1-1

cdr3_nt: TGTGCCAGCAGTGAAGGACAACCGCAAACCTACGAGCAGTACTTC
cdr3_aa: CASSEGQPQTYEQYF
cdr3_length: 15
v_call: TRBV2
d_call: NA
clone_size: NA
j_call: TRBJ2-7

cdr3_nt: TGTGCCAGCAGTCTCTCCTATAATTCACCCCTCCACTTT
cdr3_aa: CASSLSYNSPLHF
cdr3_length: 13
v_call: TRBV14
d_call: NA
clone_size: NA
j_call: TRBJ1-6

cdr3_nt: TGTGCCAGCAGCTTAGAGGGCTTCTATGGCACAGATACGCAGTATTTT
cdr3_aa: CASSLEGFYGTDTQYF
cdr3_length: 16
v_call: TRBV11-3
d_call: NA
clone_size: NA
j_call: TRBJ2-3

cdr3_nt: TGTGCCAGCGGGACAGGGATGAACTACGAGCAGTACTTC
cdr3_aa: CASGTGMNYEQYF
cdr3_length: 13
v_call: TRBV2
d_call: TRBD1
clone_size: NA
j_call: TRBJ2-7

cdr3_nt: TGTGCCAGCAGTGAAGCAGGCGGGGTCCCCGGGGAGCTGTTTTTT
cdr3_aa: CASSEAGGVPGELFF
cdr3_length: 15
v_call: TRBV6-1
d_call: NA
clone_size: medium-sized
j_call: TRBJ2-2

cdr3_nt: TGTGCCAGCAGCCACAACCCGGGACTAGCGGGAGCAAAGCAGTTCTTC
cdr3_aa: CASSHNPGLAGAKQFF
cdr3_length: 16
v_call: TRBV14
d_call: TRBD2
clone_size: NA
j_call: TRBJ2-1

cdr3_nt: TGTGCCAGCAGTAAACGAGGCCGGGACAATCGGTACTTC
cdr3_aa: CASSKRGRDNRYF
cdr3_length: 13
v_call: TRBV6-6
d_call: NA
clone_size: NA
j_call: TRBJ2-7

cdr3_nt: TGTGCCAGCAGCGTAGCGGGGACTAGCGCTTACGAGCAGTACTTC
cdr3_aa: CASSVAGTSAYEQYF
cdr3_length: 15
v_call: TRBV9
d_call: TRBD2
clone_size: NA
j_call: TRBJ2-7

cdr3_nt: TGTGCCAGCAGCCAAGTGACCCTGGATGGAGGGACCCAGTACTTC
cdr3_aa: CASSQVTLDGGTQYF
cdr3_length: 15
v_call: TRBV14
d_call: NA
clone_size: once
j_call: TRBJ2-5

cdr3_nt: TGTGCCAGCAGCCGGGGACTAGCGGGAGGAACAGATACGCAGTATTTT
cdr3_aa: CASSRGLAGGTDTQYF
cdr3_length: 16
v_call: TRBV5-4
d_call: TRBD2
clone_size: NA
j_call: TRBJ2-3

cdr3_nt: TGTGCCAGCAGTTTAATTGGCTCTGGAAACACCATATATTTT
cdr3_aa: CASSLIGSGNTIYF
cdr3_length: 14
v_call: TRBV6-5
d_call: NA
clone_size: medium-sized
j_call: TRBJ1-3

cdr3_nt: TGTGCCAGCAGCTTAGTTTCGGGACCAAGGAATCAGCCCCAGCATTTT
cdr3_aa: CASSLVSGPRNQPQHF
cdr3_length: 16
v_call: TRBV7-2
d_call: NA
clone_size: NA
j_call: TRBJ1-5

cdr3_nt: TGTGCCAGCAGCCAAGATTCGGAAGCCTACGAGCAGTACTTC
cdr3_aa: CASSQDSEAYEQYF
cdr3_length: 14
v_call: TRBV4-2
d_call: NA
clone_size: NA
j_call: TRBJ2-7

cdr3_nt: TGTGCCAGCAGTGAACTAGCGGGGGGCACCGGGGAGCTGTTTTTT
cdr3_aa: CASSELAGGTGELFF
cdr3_length: 15
v_call: TRBV6-1
d_call: TRBD2
clone_size: medium-sized
j_call: TRBJ2-2

cdr3_nt: TGCGCCAGCAGCCAGCCGACTAGCGGGAGAAACGAGCAGTACTTC
cdr3_aa: CASSQPTSGRNEQYF
cdr3_length: 15
v_call: TRBV4-1
d_call: TRBD2
clone_size: NA
j_call: TRBJ2-7

cdr3_nt: TGTGCCAGCAGATGGGACGTCAGCTCCTACAATGAGCAGTTCTTC
cdr3_aa: CASRWDVSSYNEQFF
cdr3_length: 15
v_call: TRBV7-2
d_call: NA
clone_size: NA
j_call: TRBJ2-1

cdr3_nt: TGCGCCAGCAGTCAAAACACGGACCCCACAGATACGCAGTATTTT
cdr3_aa: CASSQNTDPTDTQYF
cdr3_length: 15
v_call: TRBV23-1
d_call: NA
clone_size: once
j_call: TRBJ2-3

cdr3_nt: TGTGCCAGCTGTATGGAAGGGGATACGCAGTATTTT
cdr3_aa: CASCMEGDTQYF
cdr3_length: 12
v_call: TRBV6-6
d_call: NA
clone_size: once
j_call: TRBJ2-3

cdr3_nt: TGCAGCGTGGGGACTAGCGGGGCCTACGAGCAGTACTTC
cdr3_aa: CSVGTSGAYEQYF
cdr3_length: 13
v_call: TRBV29-1
d_call: TRBD2
clone_size: NA
j_call: TRBJ2-7

cdr3_nt: TGCGCCAGCAGCCAGACGAACAATGAGCAGTTCTTC
cdr3_aa: CASSQTNNEQFF
cdr3_length: 12
v_call: TRBV4-1
d_call: NA
clone_size: medium-sized
j_call: TRBJ2-1